Each of the 24 T cell receptor beta chains below was sequenced from the same sample in a study of shared clonotypes between healthy human individuals. Profiled with immunoSEQ multiplex PCR; TCRdb holds only in-frame clones, not every one. The repertoire has roughly 2.2 million clones, just over 90% of them found once; the top ten carry about 0.41%. The specimen was naive CD4+ T cells from PBMCs. Sample subset: CD45RA+ positively selected. The receptors originated from a man aged 18 to 30 in good health. Some clones in this sample may be carry-over from other donors' samples.

The V call is TRBV10-3, the J call TRBJ2-1; D is possibly TRBD2 (5 bases). Germline lookup yields CDR1 ENHRY and CDR2 SYGVKD. This CDR3 contains 17 residues. Trimming pared 0 bases from V and 2 bases from J, leaving 14 bases between. The CDR3 DNA sequence: TGTGCCATCAGTGAGTCGGGCGGGCAGACTCCCTACAATGAGCAGTTCTTC. Amino acids: CAISESGGQTPYNEQFF.

The rearrangement uses TRBV5-4 and TRBJ2-7, with D perhaps TRBD2 (6 bases). The length of the CDR3 is 15 residues. Trimming pared 2 bases from V and 4 bases from J, leaving 16 bases between. Germline V gene data show CDR1 as SGHNT and CDR2 as YYREEE (reference sequence). CDR3 protein: CASSLGAGRRYEQYF. In DNA, the CDR3 is TGTGCCAGCAGCTTAGGGGCGGGGAGGAGGTACGAGCAGTACTTC.

The CDR3 reads CASSERTGGPDTQYF. As DNA, the CDR3 is TGTGCCAGCAGCGAGCGGACAGGGGGGCCAGATACGCAGTATTTT. J is TRBJ2-3 and V is TRBV21-1; the listed D gene, TRBD1, was not tested against the DNA. TRBV21-1 is designated a pseudogene. The CDR3 loop spans 15 amino acids.

The CDR3 region has the DNA TGCGCCAGCAGCCAAGATCCGCCGGGACAGGGCCTTGGCTACACCTTC. It codes for CASSQDPPGQGLGYTF. The chain recombines TRBV4-1 with TRBJ1-2; 9 nucleotides align to TRBD1. CDR3 size: 16 residues. Unmatched junction bases numbered 9, after V lost 0 bases and J lost 7 bases. From germline, CDR1 is MGHRA and CDR2 YSYEKL.

The chain carries TRBV7-9 and TRBJ2-1; 9 bases agree with TRBD2. CDR3 length equals 15 residues. The germline V gene encodes CDR1 SEHNR and CDR2 FQNEAQ (reference sequence). The V segment lost 5 bases and the J segment 6 bases; nucleotides outside the gene matches: 8. The CDR3 loop is CASSPSGTSTNEQFF. CDR3 nucleotide sequence: TGTGCCAGCAGCCCCTCCGGGACTAGCACCAATGAGCAGTTCTTC.

A single count supports this clone. The chain recombines TRBV6-1 with TRBJ2-1; D is ambiguous. CDR1 and CDR2 (germline): MNHNS, SASEGT. Trimming cost V 10 bases and J 0 bases, with 16 bases left between them. The CDR3 length is 15 residues. CDR3 DNA: TGTGCCACCTCGACCACATGGAGCTCCTACAATGAGCAGTTCTTC. It translates to CATSTTWSSYNEQFF.

For the CDR3, the DNA is TGTGCCAGCAGTTGGCAGGGCGGCAGCAATCAGCCCCAGCATTTT. This sequence encodes CASSWQGGSNQPQHF. The chain uses TRBV2 and TRBJ1-5, with D possibly TRBD1 on 5 matching bases. V lost 5 bases, J lost 1 base, and 12 bases lay in between. The germline CDR1 and CDR2 sequences are SNHLY and FYNNEI. The CDR3 loop spans 15 amino acids.

Remarks on this clone: This same CDR3 is encoded by further DNA sequences in the sample. This chain uses TRBV18 with TRBJ1-2, with 11 positions matching TRBD1. This CDR3 region has 14 residues. V lost 4 bases and J lost 6; bases outside the gene matches: 4. Looked up from germline, CDR1 is KGHSH and CDR2 is LQKENI. This CDR3 reads CASSRGTGGDGYTF. CDR3 coding DNA: TGTGCCAGCTCACGAGGGACAGGGGGAGATGGCTACACCTTC.

The genes are TRBV9 and TRBJ2-4, with 7 nucleotides matching TRBD1. The CDR3 sequence is 14 residues long. CDR1 is SGDLS, CDR2 YYNGEE, per germline. J was trimmed by 6 bases and V by 4 bases; bases with no gene match: 7. CDR3 DNA: TGTGCCAGCAGCCCACCGGGACAGATAAACATTCAGTACTTC. Residues: CASSPPGQINIQYF.

The chain couples TRBV19 to TRBJ2-7; 10 positions agree with TRBD1. The V segment lost 6 bases and the J segment 7 bases; nucleotides outside the gene matches: 9. CDR3 size: 14 residues. Germline V gene sequence: CDR1 LNHDA, CDR2 SQIVND (reference sequence). For the CDR3, the DNA is TGTGCCAGTAGCAAGGGACAGGGGCTCGGGGAGCAGTACTTC. Protein: CASSKGQGLGEQYF. The variable domain in full, with the rest retrieved from reference TRBV19 and TRBJ2-7, is DGGITQSPKYLFRKEGQNVTLSCEQNLNHDAMYWYRQDPGQGLRLIYYSQIVNDFQKGDIAEGYSVSREKKESFPLTVTSAQKNPTAFYLCASSKGQGLGEQYFGPGTRLTVT.

The rearrangement uses TRBV5-1 and TRBJ2-1; no reliable D call. V was pared by 0 bases and J by 8 bases, with 12 bases between. The V gene's germline CDR1 is SGHRS and CDR2 YFSETQ. The CDR3 is 14 residues long. CDR3 in DNA: TGCGCCAGCAGCTTGGGACAAACGAACGATGAGCAGTTCTTC. Its translation: CASSLGQTNDEQFF.

This chain connects TRBV5-1 to TRBJ1-4; D might be TRBD1 (5 bases). CDR1 is SGHRS and CDR2 is YFSETQ in the germline V gene. The CDR3 covers 15 residues. Between the trimmed V and J ends, which lost 1 base and 3 bases, there was a span of 10 bases. The CDR3 nucleotides read TGCGCCAGCAGCTTGTATGGGGGGTCTAATGAAAAACTGTTTTTT. It translates to CASSLYGGSNEKLFF.

This chain joins TRBV10-3 and TRBJ2-5, with D unresolved. Germline V gene lookup returns CDR1 ENHRY and CDR2 SYGVKD. V lost 3 bases, J lost 4 bases, and 18 bases lay in between. The CDR3 is 16 residues long. Here the CDR3 reads CAISDSQTPTSETQYF. DNA for the CDR3: TGTGCCATCAGTGATAGTCAGACCCCCACCTCAGAGACCCAGTACTTC.

The chain joins TRBV7-8 to TRBJ2-7; 9 bases are a match to TRBD2. Germline CDR1 SGHVS, CDR2 FQNEAQ. The CDR3 contains 15 residues. J was trimmed by 0 bases and V by 5 bases; bases with no gene match: 5. CDR3 bases: TGTGCCAGCAGCCCGCTAGCGGGGAGCTCCTACGAGCAGTACTTC. Translation gives CASSPLAGSSYEQYF.

V gene TRBV10-3 combines with J gene TRBJ2-7; 12 bases fit TRBD2. Per the germline V gene, CDR1 is ENHRY and CDR2 is SYGVKD. Trimming cost V 5 bases and J 5 bases; bases outside gene matches: 4. The CDR3 has 14 amino acids. The CDR3 here is CAISRLAGVNEQYF. In nucleotides, the CDR3 is TGTGCCATCAGTAGACTAGCGGGAGTCAACGAGCAGTACTTC.

This clone has just one count. Different DNA sequences within this sample yield the same CDR3. The rearrangement links TRBV6-6 to TRBJ1-1, with D unresolved. Germline CDR1 is MNHNY and CDR2 is SVGAGI (reference sequence). The CDR3 runs 13 residues. The germline V and J ends were trimmed by 2 bases and 0 bases, with 4 bases remaining between them. CDR3 bases: TGTGCCAGCAGTTACCTTGTGAACACTGAAGCTTTCTTT. It is translated as CASSYLVNTEAFF.

The chain carries TRBV27 and TRBJ2-2; 7 bases agree with TRBD1. The V gene end was trimmed by 5 bases and the J gene end by 4 bases; junction bases not matched to a gene: 10. Germline V gene sequence: CDR1 MNHEY, CDR2 SMNVEV (reference sequence). There are 16 residues in the CDR3. CDR3 coding DNA: TGTGCCAGCAGTACCTCACAGGGGACGCGCACCGGGGAGCTGTTTTTT. Translated: CASSTSQGTRTGELFF.

This clone was counted a few times. In the same sample, other DNA sequences code for this CDR3. This chain connects TRBV18 to TRBJ1-1, with TRBD1 as a possible D gene (6 bases). The CDR3 extends over 13 amino acids. Germline CDR1 reads KGHSH; CDR2 reads LQKENI. The V and J ends lost 6 bases and 1 base respectively, with 9 bases between them. In nucleotides, the CDR3 is TGTGCCAGCTCCCCGGGACAGAACACTGAAGCTTTCTTT. This encodes CASSPGQNTEAFF.

This clone was seen a single time. The same CDR3 can be traced to other DNA sequences in this sample. The J gene is TRBJ2-7, the V gene TRBV5-1; D possibly corresponds to TRBD2 (5 bases). Germline V gene lookup returns CDR1 SGHRS and CDR2 YFSETQ. V was shortened by 0 bases and J by 0 bases, with 10 bases between the two germline ends. This CDR3 is built from 15 residues. Written as DNA, the CDR3 is TGCGCCAGCAGCTTGGACAGCGGAAGCTCCTACGAGCAGTACTTC. This translates into CASSLDSGSSYEQYF.

The rearrangement joins TRBV4-2 to TRBJ2-1; D may be TRBD2 (6 bases). Germline V CDR1 and CDR2: LGHNA, YNFKEQ. Between the trimmed V and J ends, which lost 1 base and 9 bases, there was a span of 16 bases. This CDR3 spans 15 amino acids. The CDR3 is CASSQVPRLDSEQFF. The CDR3 bases are TGTGCCAGCAGCCAAGTCCCTCGACTAGACAGTGAGCAGTTCTTC.

The chain carries TRBV7-9 and TRBJ1-2; D is unclear. The CDR3 loop spans 8 amino acids. Trimming removed 9 bases from V and 11 bases from J, with 7 bases in between. Germline V CDR1 and CDR2: SEHNR, FQNEAQ (reference sequence). In DNA form, the CDR3 reads TGTGCCAGTACGTCTTACACCTTC. Protein product: CASTSYTF. The variable domain in full, with the rest retrieved from reference TRBV7-9 and TRBJ1-2, is DTGVSQNPRHKITKRGQNVTFRCDPISEHNRLYWYRQTLGQGPEFLTYFQNEAQLEKSRLLSDRFSAERPKGSFSTLEIQRTEQGDSAMYLCASTSYTFGSGTRLTVV.

This rearrangement joins TRBV7-9 to TRBJ1-4; TRBD1 aligns across 8 bases. After removal of 6 bases from V and 4 bases from J, the junction contained 4 bases not matched to a gene. This CDR3 region has 14 residues. Germline V CDR1 and CDR2: SEHNR, FQNEAQ (reference sequence). As DNA, the CDR3 is TGTGCCAGCAGACGGACAGGGAATAATGAAAAACTGTTTTTT. It specifies CASRRTGNNEKLFF.

This clone was seen a single time. This chain connects TRBV5-1 to TRBJ2-5; the match to TRBD2 covers 9 bases. With 0 bases clipped from V and 4 bases from J, the junction kept 4 bases outside the gene matches. The CDR3 covers 15 residues. Germline assignment: CDR1 SGHRS and CDR2 YFSETQ. CDR3 residues: CASSLGTSVLETQYF. CDR3 nucleotides: TGCGCCAGCAGCTTGGGGACTAGCGTACTAGAGACCCAGTACTTC.

This chain joins TRBV2 and TRBJ1-3; no definite D call. The CDR3 covers 15 residues. V shed 4 bases and J shed 0 bases, with 10 bases lying between them. The germline V gene has CDR1 SNHLY and CDR2 FYNNEI. The CDR3 is CASSVQPGSGNTIYF. The CDR3 nucleotides are TGTGCCAGCAGTGTGCAACCGGGCTCTGGAAACACCATATATTTT.